This T cell receptor (beta chain) was sequenced in a study of T cell responses to AZD1222 COVID-19 vaccine. Study background: Pooling was applied to second doses at about 4 or about 12 weeks.

The assay was immunoSEQ multiplex PCR, and TCRdb's table has in-frame clones only and misses some. The table shows some 200,000 clones, with more than 85% occurring only once. Study observations and caveats: Females made up more of the donors, who were largely white British, and clonal diversity may have come out too low. Sampling that yielded the repertoires occurred only after the peak T cell response.

The CDR3 has 14 amino acids. Germline V gene sequence: CDR1 MNHEY, CDR2 SMNVEV (reference sequence). The germline V and J ends were trimmed by 6 bases and 5 bases, with 14 bases remaining between them. About this clone itself: Antigen unknown.

This specimen consisted of peripheral blood, obtained on day 0 of AZD1222 vaccination. The V gene is TRBV27, the J gene TRBJ1-5, with D unclear. The sequence was collected from an adult in good health. CDR3 nucleotides: TGTGCCAGCAGACCGGCGGGCCGGCATCAGCCCCAGCATTTT. Translating gives CASRPAGRHQPQHF.